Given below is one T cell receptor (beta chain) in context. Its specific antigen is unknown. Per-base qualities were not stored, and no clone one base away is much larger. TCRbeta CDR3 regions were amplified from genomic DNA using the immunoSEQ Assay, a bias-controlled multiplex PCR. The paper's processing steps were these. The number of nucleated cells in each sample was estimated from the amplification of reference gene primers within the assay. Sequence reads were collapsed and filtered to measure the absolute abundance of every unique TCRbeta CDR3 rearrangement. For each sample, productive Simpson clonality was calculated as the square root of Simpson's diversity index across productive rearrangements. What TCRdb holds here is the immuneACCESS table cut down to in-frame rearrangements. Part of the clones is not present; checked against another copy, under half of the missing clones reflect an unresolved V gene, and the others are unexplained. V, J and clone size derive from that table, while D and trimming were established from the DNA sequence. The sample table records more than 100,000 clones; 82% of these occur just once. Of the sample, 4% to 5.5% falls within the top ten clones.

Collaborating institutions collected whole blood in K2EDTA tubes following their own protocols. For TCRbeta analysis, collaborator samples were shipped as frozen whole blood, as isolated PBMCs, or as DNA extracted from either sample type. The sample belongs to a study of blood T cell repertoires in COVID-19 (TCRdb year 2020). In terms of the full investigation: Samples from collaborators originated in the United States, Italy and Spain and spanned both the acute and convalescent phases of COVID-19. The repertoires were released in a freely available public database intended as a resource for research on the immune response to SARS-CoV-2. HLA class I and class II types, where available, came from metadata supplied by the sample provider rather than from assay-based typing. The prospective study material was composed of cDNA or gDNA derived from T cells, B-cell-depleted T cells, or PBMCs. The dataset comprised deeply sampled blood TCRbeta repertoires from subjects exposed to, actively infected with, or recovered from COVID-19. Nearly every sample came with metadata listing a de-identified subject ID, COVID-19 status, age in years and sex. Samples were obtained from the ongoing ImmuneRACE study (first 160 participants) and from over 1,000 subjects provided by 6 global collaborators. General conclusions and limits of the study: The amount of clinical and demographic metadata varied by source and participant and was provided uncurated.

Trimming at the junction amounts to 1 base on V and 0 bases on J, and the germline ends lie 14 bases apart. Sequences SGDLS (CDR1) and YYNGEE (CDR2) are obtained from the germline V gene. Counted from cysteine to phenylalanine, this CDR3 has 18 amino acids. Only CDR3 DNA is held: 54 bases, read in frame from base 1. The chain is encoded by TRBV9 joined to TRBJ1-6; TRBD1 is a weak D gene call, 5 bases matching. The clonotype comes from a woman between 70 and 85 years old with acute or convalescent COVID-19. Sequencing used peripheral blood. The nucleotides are TGTGCCAGCAGCGTATTCCCAGTAGGGGTCTCCTATAATTCACCCCTCCACTTT. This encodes CASSVFPVGVSYNSPLHF.